Listed below are T cell receptor beta chains from one sample, sequenced in a study of OX40 agonist ivuxolimab in advanced cancers. Profiled with immunoSEQ multiplex PCR; TCRdb holds only in-frame clones, not every one. The sample shows some 100,000 clones, approximately 80% of them seen only once. This sample comprised CD4+ or CD8+ T cells sorted from blood, obtained in a trial of the OX40 agonist ivuxolimab. The receptors stem from an adult with an advanced solid tumor such as melanoma, head and neck, liver or kidney cancer. Each CDR3 is given with its conserved first and last residue. A D gene is named only where the DNA matches it firmly. Clone size appears in some rows only: once, few, many, or a class for an expanded clone.

. | TRBJ1-5 | TRBV18 | . | CASSTQRVLNSNQPQHF | TGTGCCAGCTCAACACAAAGGGTACTCAATAGCAATCAGCCCCAGCATTTT
. | TRBJ1-5 | TRBV11-2 | . | CASSLAGVQPQHF | TGTGCCAGCAGCTTAGCAGGGGTTCAGCCCCAGCATTTT
. | TRBJ1-2 | TRBV28 | . | CASSLGQRLGYTF | TGTGCCAGCAGCCTAGGACAGCGGTTAGGCTACACCTTC
. | TRBJ1-2 | TRBV4-1 | . | CASSQGSSNYGYTF | TGCGCCAGCAGCCAAGGGAGCAGCAACTATGGCTACACCTTC
. | TRBJ2-4 | TRBV9 | . | CASSVGGQLAKNIQYF | TGTGCCAGCAGCGTAGGTGGACAACTAGCCAAAAACATTCAGTACTTC
TRBD2 | TRBJ2-1 | TRBV7-9 | . | CASSLDAGGAVHEQFF | TGTGCCAGCAGCTTAGATGCCGGGGGGGCCGTCCATGAGCAGTTCTTC
. | TRBJ2-5 | TRBV5-1 | . | CASSLKRATGQETQYF | TGCGCCAGCAGCTTAAAACGGGCCACGGGGCAAGAGACCCAGTACTTC
. | TRBJ2-5 | TRBV18 | . | CASSQGIEETQYF | TGTGCCAGCTCACAGGGTATTGAGGAGACCCAGTACTTC
. | TRBJ2-5 | TRBV18 | . | CASSRNREETQYF | TGTGCCAGCTCCCGCAACAGGGAGGAGACCCAGTACTTC
. | TRBJ1-2 | TRBV7-3 | . | CASSLTGRTGSGSANYGYTF | TGTGCCAGCAGCTTAACGGGACGCACGGGATCAGGGTCAGCTAACTATGGCTACACCTTC
. | TRBJ2-2 | TRBV11-2 | . | CASSLGQAANTGELFF | TGTGCCAGCAGCTTAGGGCAGGCCGCGAACACCGGGGAGCTGTTTTTT
TRBD1 | TRBJ1-3 | TRBV2 | . | CASSGQGRNTIYF | TGTGCCAGCAGTGGACAGGGGAGGAACACCATATATTTT
. | TRBJ2-1 | TRBV28 | . | CASEVGGGDTHNEQFF | TGTGCCAGCGAGGTCGGAGGAGGAGACACACACAATGAGCAGTTCTTC
TRBD2 | TRBJ2-1 | TRBV7-2 | . | CASSAQPGLGPNEQFF | TGTGCCAGCAGCGCCCAACCGGGACTAGGGCCCAATGAGCAGTTCTTC
. | TRBJ1-3 | TRBV6-6 | . | CASRLGGFSGNTIYF | TGTGCCAGCAGATTGGGGGGCTTCTCTGGAAACACCATATATTTT
. | TRBJ1-2 | TRBV7-8 | . | CASSFLRENGYTF | TGTGCCAGCAGCTTTCTCAGGGAAAATGGCTACACCTTC
. | TRBJ2-2 | TRBV5-1 | . | CASSLLARGNTGELFF | TGCGCCAGCAGCTTGCTGGCGCGGGGGAACACCGGGGAGCTGTTTTTT
. | TRBJ2-2 | TRBV2 | . | CASSESSNTGELFF | TGTGCCAGCAGTGAAAGCTCGAACACCGGGGAGCTGTTTTTT
. | TRBJ1-2 | TRBV4-1 | . | CASSQNSGKNYGYTF | TGCGCCAGCAGCCAAAACTCCGGCAAGAACTATGGCTACACCTTC
. | TRBJ2-2 | TRBV27 | . | CASSSTDRNTGELFF | TGTGCCAGCAGTTCCACGGACAGGAACACCGGGGAGCTGTTTTTT
TRBD1 | TRBJ1-1 | TRBV20-1 | few | CSATGDTEAFF | TGCAGTGCCACAGGGGACACTGAAGCTTTCTTT
TRBD1 | TRBJ1-6 | TRBV4-3 | . | CASSQDLWTGKNSPLHF | TGCGCCAGCAGCCAAGATCTCTGGACAGGGAAGAATTCACCCCTCCACTTT
. | TRBJ1-6 | TRBV5-4 | . | CASSLGQGLRNSPLHF | TGTGCCAGCAGCTTGGGGCAGGGCCTTAGGAATTCACCCCTCCACTTT
TRBD1 | TRBJ2-2 | TRBV4-2 | . | CASSQEGQGGGGELFF | TGTGCCAGCAGCCAAGAAGGACAGGGTGGAGGCGGGGAGCTGTTTTTT
. | TRBJ1-5 | TRBV7-8 | . | CASSLGGANQPQHF | TGTGCCAGCAGCTTGGGAGGGGCCAATCAGCCCCAGCATTTT
. | TRBJ1-1 | TRBV7-3 | . | CASGDPNTEAFF | TGTGCCAGCGGAGACCCGAACACTGAAGCTTTCTTT
. | TRBJ1-1 | TRBV6-5 | . | CASSLEGMNTEAFF | TGTGCCAGCAGTTTGGAAGGCATGAACACTGAAGCTTTCTTT
. | TRBJ2-2 | TRBV30 | . | CAWSGGAGELFF | TGTGCCTGGAGTGGGGGAGCCGGGGAGCTGTTTTTT
TRBD1 | TRBJ2-5 | TRBV29-1 | . | CSVVGQVQETQYF | TGCAGCGTTGTTGGACAGGTACAAGAGACCCAGTACTTC
. | TRBJ1-1 | TRBV5-4 | . | CASSYDDGNTEAFF | TGTGCCAGCAGCTACGATGACGGGAACACTGAAGCTTTCTTT
TRBD1 | TRBJ1-2 | TRBV28 | once | CASITGGEGWRF | TGTGCCAGCATCACAGGGGGCGAGGGCTGGCGCTTC
. | TRBJ1-2 | TRBV11-3 | . | CASSPRPGHGYTF | TGTGCCAGCAGCCCCCGTCCAGGGCACGGCTACACCTTC
. | TRBJ1-1 | TRBV5-1 | . | CASSLERDKTEAFF | TGCGCCAGCAGCCTTGAAAGGGACAAGACTGAAGCTTTCTTT
. | TRBJ2-2 | TRBV30 | . | CAVENRANTGELFF | TGTGCCGTGGAGAACAGGGCGAACACCGGGGAGCTGTTTTTT
. | TRBJ1-1 | TRBV7-9 | . | CASSLMDTEAFF | TGTGCCAGCAGCTTAATGGACACTGAAGCTTTCTTT
TRBD1 | TRBJ1-4 | TRBV28 | once | CASNGRGTGDEKLFF | TGTGCCAGCAATGGGCGGGGGACAGGGGATGAAAAACTGTTTTTT
. | TRBJ2-3 | TRBV7-8 | . | CASSSGTSYTDTQYF | TGTGCCAGCAGCTCCGGGACATCCTACACAGATACGCAGTATTTT
. | TRBJ1-1 | TRBV7-9 | . | CASSFSRAEAFF | TGTGCCAGCAGCTTTTCCCGAGCCGAAGCTTTCTTT
. | TRBJ1-2 | TRBV28 | . | CASRPPKDYGYTF | TGTGCCAGCAGACCACCTAAGGACTATGGCTACACCTTC
. | TRBJ1-2 | TRBV30 | . | CAWSVGSLGGGYTF | TGTGCCTGGAGTGTAGGCAGTTTAGGGGGGGGCTACACCTTC
TRBD1 | TRBJ2-2 | TRBV19 | once | CASSIAIGGQGSGELFF | TGTGCCAGTAGTATAGCTATTGGGGGACAGGGGTCCGGGGAGCTGTTTTTT
. | TRBJ2-6 | TRBV9 | . | CASNRGPGANVLTF | TGTGCCAGCAACCGGGGGCCAGGGGCCAACGTCCTGACTTTC
. | TRBJ2-1 | TRBV11-2 | . | CASSDPGSAYNEQFF | TGTGCCAGCAGCGATCCGGGATCGGCTTACAATGAGCAGTTCTTC
. | TRBJ1-2 | TRBV18 | few | CASSPRLYGYTF | TGTGCCAGCTCACCACGCCTCTATGGCTACACCTTC
. | TRBJ1-4 | TRBV9 | . | CASSAGLKLNEKLFF | TGTGCCAGCTCTGCCGGACTCAAATTAAATGAAAAACTGTTTTTT
. | TRBJ1-1 | TRBV7-2 | once | CASSRQATRLNTEAFF | TGTGCCAGCAGCAGACAGGCCACTAGACTGAACACTGAAGCTTTCTTT
TRBD1 | TRBJ1-2 | TRBV4-2 | . | CASSPESGGGYGYTF | TGTGCCAGCAGCCCAGAATCAGGGGGCGGCTATGGCTACACCTTC
TRBD1 | TRBJ2-2 | TRBV7-6 | . | CASSQFIGQGLTGELFF | TGTGCCAGCAGCCAGTTCATAGGACAGGGGTTAACCGGGGAGCTGTTTTTT
. | TRBJ2-1 | TRBV6-5 | . | CASSSLALIQEQFF | TGTGCCAGCAGTTCCCTAGCCCTCATTCAAGAGCAGTTCTTC
. | TRBJ2-5 | TRBV28 | . | CASSLKGQETQYF | TGTGCCAGCAGTTTAAAAGGGCAAGAGACCCAGTACTTC